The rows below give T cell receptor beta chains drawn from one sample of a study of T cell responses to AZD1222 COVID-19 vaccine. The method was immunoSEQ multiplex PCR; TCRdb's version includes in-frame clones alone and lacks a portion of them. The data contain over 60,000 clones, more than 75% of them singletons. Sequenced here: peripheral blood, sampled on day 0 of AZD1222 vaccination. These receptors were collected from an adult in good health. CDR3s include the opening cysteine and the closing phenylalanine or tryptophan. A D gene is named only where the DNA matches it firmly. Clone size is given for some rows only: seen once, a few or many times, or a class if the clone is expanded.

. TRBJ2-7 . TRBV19 CASSPTSGANEQYF TGTGCCAGTAGTCCAACATCAGGGGCCAACGAGCAGTACTTC
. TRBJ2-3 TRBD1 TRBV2 CASSQMGQGGTDTQYF TGTGCCAGCAGTCAGATGGGACAGGGAGGCACAGATACGCAGTATTTT
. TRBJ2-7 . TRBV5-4 CASSRGGAEYEQYF TGTGCCAGCAGCAGGGGGGGGGCTGAGTACGAGCAGTACTTC
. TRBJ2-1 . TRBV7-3 CASSLGLGSYNEQFF TGTGCCAGCAGCCTCGGACTTGGCTCCTACAATGAGCAGTTCTTC
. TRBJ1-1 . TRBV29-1 CSARVTGGKTEAFF TGCAGCGCCCGGGTTACGGGGGGCAAAACTGAAGCTTTCTTT
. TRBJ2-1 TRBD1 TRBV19 CASSQPGQGVSYNEQFF TGTGCCAGTAGTCAACCGGGACAGGGGGTCTCCTACAATGAGCAGTTCTTC
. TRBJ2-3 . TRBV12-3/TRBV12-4 CASNRATDTQYF TGTGCCAGCAACCGGGCCACAGATACGCAGTATTTT
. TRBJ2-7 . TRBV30 CAWSRGRYEQYF TGTGCCTGGAGCAGGGGTCGGTACGAGCAGTACTTC
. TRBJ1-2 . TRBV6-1 CASSEPGGYGYTF TGTGCCAGCAGTGAACCCGGAGGCTATGGCTACACCTTC
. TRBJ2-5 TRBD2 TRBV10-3 CAISESPSGGKRETQYF TGTGCCATCAGTGAGTCTCCTAGCGGGGGCAAGAGAGAGACCCAGTACTTC
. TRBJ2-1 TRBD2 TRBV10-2 CASSDPGGFRGDEQFF TGCGCCAGCAGTGACCCGGGGGGGTTTAGGGGCGATGAGCAGTTCTTC
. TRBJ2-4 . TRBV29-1 CSVGDSIAKNIQYF TGCAGCGTTGGCGACAGCATAGCCAAAAACATTCAGTACTTC
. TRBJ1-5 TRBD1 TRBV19 CASWTGGNQPQHF TGTGCCAGTTGGACAGGGGGCAATCAGCCCCAGCATTTT
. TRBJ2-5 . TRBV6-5 CASSPGGRVGETQYF TGTGCCAGCAGTCCGGGGGGCCGGGTCGGAGAGACCCAGTACTTC
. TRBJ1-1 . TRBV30 CASTGQLNTEAFF TGTGCCTCGACGGGACAACTGAACACTGAAGCTTTCTTT
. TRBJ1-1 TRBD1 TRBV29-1 CSVEGDRGRAEAFF TGCAGCGTTGAGGGGGACAGGGGTCGAGCTGAAGCTTTCTTT
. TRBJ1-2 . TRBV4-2 CASSQVQSNYGYTF TGTGCCAGCAGCCAAGTCCAATCTAACTATGGCTACACCTTC
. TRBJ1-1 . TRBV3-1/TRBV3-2 CASSLQGGTEAFF TGTGCCAGCAGCCTACAGGGAGGCACTGAAGCTTTCTTT
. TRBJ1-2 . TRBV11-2 CASSLTGFDYGYTF TGTGCCAGCAGCCTAACAGGGTTCGACTATGGCTACACCTTC
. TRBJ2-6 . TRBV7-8 CASSLDSSGANVLTF TGTGCCAGCAGCTTAGATAGCTCTGGGGCCAACGTCCTGACTTTC
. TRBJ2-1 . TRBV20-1 CSAPGPNEQFF TGCAGTGCTCCGGGTCCCAATGAGCAGTTCTTC
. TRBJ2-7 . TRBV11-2 CASSLLWGEQYF TGTGCCAGCAGCTTACTCTGGGGCGAGCAGTACTTC
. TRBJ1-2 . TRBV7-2 CASSLPGGYGYTF TGTGCCAGCAGCTTACCGGGGGGATATGGCTACACCTTC
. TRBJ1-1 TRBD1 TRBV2 CASSAEDRGSTEAFF TGTGCCAGCAGTGCCGAGGACAGGGGATCCACTGAAGCTTTCTTT
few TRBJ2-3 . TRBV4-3 CASSQGETGTDTQYF TGCGCCAGCAGCCAAGGCGAGACAGGCACAGATACGCAGTATTTT
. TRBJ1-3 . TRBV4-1 CASSQDRVSGNTIYF TGCGCCAGCAGCCAAGACAGGGTCTCTGGAAACACCATATATTTT
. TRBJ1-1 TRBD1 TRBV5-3 CARSRGQQNTEAFF TGTGCCAGAAGCAGGGGACAGCAGAACACTGAAGCTTTCTTT
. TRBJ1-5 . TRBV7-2 CASSRPGYNQPQHF TGTGCCAGCAGCCGCCCCGGGTACAATCAGCCCCAGCATTTT
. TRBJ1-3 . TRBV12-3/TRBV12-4 CASSQLRGNTIYF TGTGCCAGCAGTCAGTTACGAGGAAACACCATATATTTT
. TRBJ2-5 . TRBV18 CASSPGFTASETQYF TGTGCCAGCTCACCTGGATTTACTGCCTCAGAGACCCAGTACTTC
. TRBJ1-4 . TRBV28 CASSLYPGEKLFF TGTGCCAGCAGTTTGTACCCCGGGGAAAAACTGTTTTTT
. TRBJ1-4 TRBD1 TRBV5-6 CASSLDRVGEKLFF TGTGCCAGCAGCCTGGACAGGGTTGGGGAAAAACTGTTTTTT
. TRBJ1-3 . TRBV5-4 CASSLAGTTGNTIYF TGTGCCAGCAGCTTGGCGGGGACTACTGGAAACACCATATATTTT
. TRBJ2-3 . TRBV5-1 CASSIGISAAITDTQYF TGCGCCAGCAGCATTGGCATCTCGGCTGCTATCACAGATACGCAGTATTTT
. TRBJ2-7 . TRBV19 CASSIGSKSSYEQYF TGTGCCAGTAGTATTGGCAGCAAAAGCTCCTACGAGCAGTACTTC
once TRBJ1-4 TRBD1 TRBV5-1 CASSSGQVSNEKLFF TGCGCCAGCAGCTCGGGACAGGTTTCTAATGAAAAACTGTTTTTT